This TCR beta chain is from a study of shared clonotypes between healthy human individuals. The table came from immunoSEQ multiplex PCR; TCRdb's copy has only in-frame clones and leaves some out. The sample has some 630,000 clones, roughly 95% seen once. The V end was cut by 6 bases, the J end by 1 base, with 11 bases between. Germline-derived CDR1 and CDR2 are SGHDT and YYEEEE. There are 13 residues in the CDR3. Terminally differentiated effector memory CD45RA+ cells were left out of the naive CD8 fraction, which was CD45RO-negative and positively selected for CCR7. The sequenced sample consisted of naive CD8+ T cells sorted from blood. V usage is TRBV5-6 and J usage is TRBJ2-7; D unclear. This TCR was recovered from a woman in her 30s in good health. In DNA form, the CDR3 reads TGTGCCAGCACCCTGACCGGATCCTACGAGCAGTACTTC. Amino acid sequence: CASTLTGSYEQYF.